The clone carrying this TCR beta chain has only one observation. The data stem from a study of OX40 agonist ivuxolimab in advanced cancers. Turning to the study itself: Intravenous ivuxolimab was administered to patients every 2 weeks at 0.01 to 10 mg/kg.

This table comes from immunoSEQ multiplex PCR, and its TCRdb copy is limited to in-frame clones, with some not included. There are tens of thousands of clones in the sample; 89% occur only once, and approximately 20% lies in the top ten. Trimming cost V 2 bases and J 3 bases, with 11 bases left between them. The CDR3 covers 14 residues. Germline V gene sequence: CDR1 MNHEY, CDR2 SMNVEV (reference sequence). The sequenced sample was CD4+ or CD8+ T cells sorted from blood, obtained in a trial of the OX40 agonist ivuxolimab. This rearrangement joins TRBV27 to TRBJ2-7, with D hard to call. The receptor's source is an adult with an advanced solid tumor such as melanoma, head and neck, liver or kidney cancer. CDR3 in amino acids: CASSLRAFGYEQYF. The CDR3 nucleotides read TGTGCCAGCAGTTTAAGGGCTTTCGGCTACGAGCAGTACTTC.